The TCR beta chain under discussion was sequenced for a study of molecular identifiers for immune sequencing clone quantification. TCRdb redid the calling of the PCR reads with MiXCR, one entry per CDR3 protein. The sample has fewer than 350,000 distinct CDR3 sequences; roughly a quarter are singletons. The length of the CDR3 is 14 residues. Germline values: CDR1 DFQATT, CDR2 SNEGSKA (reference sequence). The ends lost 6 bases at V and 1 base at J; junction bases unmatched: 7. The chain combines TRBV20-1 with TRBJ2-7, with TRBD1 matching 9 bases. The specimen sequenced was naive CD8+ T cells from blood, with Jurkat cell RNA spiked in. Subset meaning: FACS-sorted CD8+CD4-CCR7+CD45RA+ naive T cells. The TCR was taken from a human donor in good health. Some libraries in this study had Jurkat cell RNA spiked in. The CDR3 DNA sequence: TGCAGTGCGAGGACAGGGGCGGCATCCTACGAGCAGTACTTC. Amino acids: CSARTGAASYEQYF.